The rows below give T cell receptor beta chains drawn from one sample of a study of shared clonotypes between healthy human individuals. The repertoire was sequenced with immunoSEQ multiplex PCR; TCRdb's copy has only in-frame clones and lacks some. The top ten hold around 0.35% of the sample, which has roughly 2,300,000 clones, around 92% seen once. The sample comprised naive CD4+ T cells from PBMCs. The source is a man aged 18 to 35 in good health. Some clones in this sample may be carry-over from other donors' samples. Both conserved end residues are part of each CDR3. Fields, in order: clone size, V gene, D gene, J gene, CDR3 protein, CDR3 DNA. D genes are given only for firm matches. Clone size is shown for a subset of rows, as once, few, many or a class of expanded clone.

NA	TRBV6-4	TRBD1	TRBJ1-2	CASSDTGTGGALYGYTF	TGTGCCAGCAGTGACACCGGAACAGGGGGCGCGTTATATGGCTACACCTTC
NA	TRBV11-2	NA	TRBJ2-1	CASSLIGRPHEQFF	TGTGCCAGCAGCTTAATAGGAAGGCCCCATGAGCAGTTCTTC
NA	TRBV20-1	NA	TRBJ1-2	CSAGGGGYTF	TGCAGTGCTGGAGGAGGTGGCTACACCTTC
NA	TRBV19	TRBD2	TRBJ2-5	CANSIRSGRVETQYF	TGTGCCAATAGTATCCGCAGCGGGAGGGTAGAGACCCAGTACTTC
once	TRBV9	NA	TRBJ2-5	CASSVGGAMETQYF	TGTGCCAGCAGCGTAGGTGGGGCTATGGAGACCCAGTACTTC
NA	TRBV5-1	NA	TRBJ1-1	CASSPGITVISAEAFF	TGCGCCAGCAGCCCAGGGATTACGGTGATATCGGCTGAAGCTTTCTTT
NA	TRBV6-5	NA	TRBJ2-2	CASSYSMGGTGELFF	TGTGCCAGCAGTTACTCGATGGGTGGCACCGGGGAGCTGTTTTTT
NA	TRBV6-1	NA	TRBJ1-3	CASSVPQGLVSGNTIYF	TGTGCCAGCAGTGTCCCGCAGGGCCTTGTCTCTGGAAACACCATATATTTT
NA	TRBV15	NA	TRBJ2-2	CATSREFGRDRYTGELFF	TGTGCCACCAGCAGAGAATTTGGCCGGGACCGCTACACCGGGGAGCTGTTTTTT
NA	TRBV11-2	NA	TRBJ2-1	CASSLGVLLSYNEQFF	TGTGCCAGCAGCTTAGGGGTCCTACTCTCCTACAATGAGCAGTTCTTC
NA	TRBV2	TRBD2	TRBJ2-7	CASSELAAVGEQYF	TGTGCCAGCAGTGAACTAGCGGCCGTGGGCGAGCAGTACTTC
NA	TRBV7-2	TRBD1	TRBJ1-2	CASSVQGAGYGYTF	TGTGCCAGCAGCGTACAGGGGGCTGGCTATGGCTACACCTTC
NA	TRBV5-8	TRBD2	TRBJ2-1	CAESAGAPSYNEQFF	TGTGCCGAGTCAGCGGGGGCCCCGTCCTACAATGAGCAGTTCTTC
NA	TRBV5-4	TRBD1	TRBJ2-7	CASSSGTGEGEQYF	TGTGCCAGCAGCTCCGGGACAGGGGAAGGCGAGCAGTACTTC
NA	TRBV2	NA	TRBJ2-1	CASSADYNEQFF	TGTGCCAGCAGTGCGGACTACAATGAGCAGTTCTTC
once	TRBV5-8	TRBD1	TRBJ1-1	CASRFQGAAVEAFF	TGTGCCAGCAGGTTCCAGGGGGCGGCGGTCGAAGCTTTCTTT
once	TRBV5-1	TRBD1	TRBJ2-3	CASSLEGGVADTQYF	TGCGCCAGCAGCTTGGAAGGGGGCGTCGCAGATACGCAGTATTTT
NA	TRBV4-2	TRBD1	TRBJ2-6	CASSRNLGQGISGANVLTF	TGTGCCAGCAGCCGGAACCTTGGACAGGGAATCTCTGGGGCCAACGTCCTGACTTTC
NA	TRBV30	NA	TRBJ1-6	CAWSPWQEERFYNSPLHF	TGTGCCTGGAGTCCGTGGCAGGAGGAAAGGTTCTATAATTCACCCCTCCACTTT
NA	TRBV7-3	TRBD2	TRBJ2-3	CASSPRGGGRGLSTDTQYF	TGTGCCAGCAGCCCTCGAGGGGGCGGGAGGGGGTTAAGCACAGATACGCAGTATTTT
few	TRBV4-2	NA	TRBJ1-1	CASSQDGGWTEAFF	TGTGCCAGCAGCCAAGATGGGGGATGGACTGAAGCTTTCTTT
once	TRBV7-8	NA	TRBJ2-2	CASSLRGPNTGELFF	TGTGCCAGCAGCTTGCGGGGACCGAACACCGGGGAGCTGTTTTTT
few	TRBV2	NA	TRBJ1-1	CASSPLGESTEAFF	TGTGCCAGCAGTCCTTTGGGGGAGAGCACTGAAGCTTTCTTT
NA	TRBV5-1	NA	TRBJ1-1	CASSLAGTSVNTEAFF	TGCGCCAGCAGCTTGGCCGGCACCTCGGTGAACACTGAAGCTTTCTTT
NA	TRBV5-1	NA	TRBJ2-2	CASSLVGGDDTGELFF	TGCGCCAGCAGCTTGGTTGGTGGGGATGACACCGGGGAGCTGTTTTTT
NA	TRBV5-4	TRBD2	TRBJ2-7	CASSGRTSGRDGTYEQYF	TGTGCCAGCAGCGGACGGACTAGCGGGAGGGATGGAACCTACGAGCAGTACTTC
NA	TRBV7-3	TRBD2	TRBJ2-3	CASSLLRLGTSEASDTQYF	TGTGCCAGCAGCTTGTTGAGACTCGGGACTAGTGAGGCTAGCGATACGCAGTATTTT
NA	TRBV5-1	NA	TRBJ1-1	CASSLWDGSTEAFF	TGCGCCAGCAGCTTGTGGGACGGAAGCACTGAAGCTTTCTTT
NA	TRBV9	TRBD2	TRBJ2-1	CASSGGGVASGPYNEQFF	TGTGCCAGCAGCGGGGGTGGAGTAGCTAGCGGCCCCTACAATGAGCAGTTCTTC
NA	TRBV30	NA	TRBJ2-7	CAWSVPGRALYEQYF	TGTGCCTGGAGTGTACCGGGACGGGCCCTCTACGAGCAGTACTTC
NA	TRBV18	NA	TRBJ1-1	CASSPALLNTEAFF	TGTGCCAGCTCACCAGCATTACTGAACACTGAAGCTTTCTTT
NA	TRBV10-3	TRBD2	TRBJ2-1	CAISVTREGSVNEQFF	TGTGCCATCAGTGTCACGCGGGAGGGTTCAGTTAATGAGCAGTTCTTC
NA	TRBV11-2	NA	TRBJ2-7	CASSFRDQRTGEQYF	TGTGCCAGCAGCTTCAGGGATCAGCGTACTGGCGAGCAGTACTTC
NA	TRBV7-9	TRBD2	TRBJ2-5	CASSLAPAGAPGTQYF	TGTGCCAGCAGCTTAGCGCCAGCGGGAGCCCCGGGGACCCAGTACTTC
NA	TRBV28	TRBD2	TRBJ2-2	CASSPGTSGPNTGELFF	TGTGCCAGCAGTCCCGGGACTAGCGGACCGAACACCGGGGAGCTGTTTTTT
NA	TRBV2	NA	TRBJ2-7	CASREIGANYEQYF	TGTGCCAGCAGGGAGATCGGGGCAAACTACGAGCAGTACTTC
few	TRBV18	NA	TRBJ1-1	CASSAGNTEAFF	TGTGCCAGCTCAGCAGGGAACACTGAAGCTTTCTTT
NA	TRBV28	NA	TRBJ2-1	CASSPGTHYNEQFF	TGTGCCAGCAGCCCCGGGACTCACTACAATGAGCAGTTCTTC
once	TRBV5-6	NA	TRBJ2-2	CASSRLWGAVSNTGELFF	TGTGCCAGCAGCCGCTTATGGGGGGCGGTATCGAACACCGGGGAGCTGTTTTTT
NA	TRBV10-3	NA	TRBJ2-7	CAISNGPIQSLSSYEQYF	TGTGCCATCAGCAATGGACCGATACAGAGCTTGAGCTCCTACGAGCAGTACTTC
NA	TRBV6-1	NA	TRBJ2-7	CASSEALGAAGEQYF	TGTGCCAGCAGTGAAGCGTTGGGGGCGGCGGGGGAGCAGTACTTC
NA	TRBV6-6	NA	TRBJ1-1	CASSYQEGEAFF	TGTGCCAGCAGTTACCAAGAGGGTGAAGCTTTCTTT